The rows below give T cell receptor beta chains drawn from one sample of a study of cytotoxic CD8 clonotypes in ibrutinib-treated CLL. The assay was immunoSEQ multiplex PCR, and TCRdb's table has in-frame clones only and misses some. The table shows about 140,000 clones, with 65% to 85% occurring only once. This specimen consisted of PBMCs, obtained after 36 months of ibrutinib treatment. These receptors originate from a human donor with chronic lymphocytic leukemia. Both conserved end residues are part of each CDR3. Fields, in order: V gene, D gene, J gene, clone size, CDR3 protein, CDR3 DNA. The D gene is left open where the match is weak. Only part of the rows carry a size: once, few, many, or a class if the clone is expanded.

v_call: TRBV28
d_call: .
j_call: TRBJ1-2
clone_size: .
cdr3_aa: CASTQANYGYTF
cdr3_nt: TGTGCCAGCACTCAGGCTAACTATGGCTACACCTTC

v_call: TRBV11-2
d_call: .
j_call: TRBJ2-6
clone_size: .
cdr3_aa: CASSLGLFSGANVLTF
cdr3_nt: TGTGCCAGCAGCTTGGGGCTTTTCTCTGGGGCCAACGTCCTGACTTTC

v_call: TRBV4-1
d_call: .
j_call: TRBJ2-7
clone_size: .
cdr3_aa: CASSLPLSRGFSYEQYF
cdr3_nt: TGCGCCAGCAGCCTTCCTCTTTCCAGGGGATTTTCCTACGAGCAGTACTTC

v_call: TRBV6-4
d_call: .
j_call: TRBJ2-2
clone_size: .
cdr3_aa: CASSEQSGTYTGELFF
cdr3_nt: TGTGCCAGCAGTGAACAATCCGGGACTTACACCGGGGAGCTGTTTTTT

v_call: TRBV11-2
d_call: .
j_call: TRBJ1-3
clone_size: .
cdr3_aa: CASSPSLSGNTIYF
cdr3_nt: TGTGCCAGCAGCCCCAGCCTCTCTGGAAACACCATATATTTT

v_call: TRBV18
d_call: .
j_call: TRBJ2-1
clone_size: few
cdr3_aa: CASSPGVYNEQFF
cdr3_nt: TGTGCCAGCTCACCAGGGGTCTACAATGAGCAGTTCTTC

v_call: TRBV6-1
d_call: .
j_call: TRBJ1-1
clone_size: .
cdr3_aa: CASNPTGLNTEAFF
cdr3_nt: TGTGCCAGCAACCCGACAGGATTGAACACTGAAGCTTTCTTT

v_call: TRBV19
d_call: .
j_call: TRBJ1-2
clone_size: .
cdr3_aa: CASSITTRQKEETF
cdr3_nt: TGTGCCAGTAGTATCACAACTCGACAGAAAGAAGAAACCTTC

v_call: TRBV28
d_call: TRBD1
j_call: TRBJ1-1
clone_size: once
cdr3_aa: CASSGTGHNTEAFF
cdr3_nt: TGTGCCAGCAGCGGGACAGGGCACAACACTGAAGCTTTCTTT

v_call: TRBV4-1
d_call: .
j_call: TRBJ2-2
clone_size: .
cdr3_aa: CASSQPSFTGELFF
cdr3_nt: TGCGCCAGCAGCCAGCCCAGTTTCACCGGGGAGCTGTTTTTT

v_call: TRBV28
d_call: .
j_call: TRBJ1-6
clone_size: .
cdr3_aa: CAARDGSYNSPLHF
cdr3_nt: TGTGCCGCAAGGGACGGATCCTATAATTCACCCCTCCACTTT

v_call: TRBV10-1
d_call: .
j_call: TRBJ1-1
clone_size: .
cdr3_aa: CASSRAKDTEAFF
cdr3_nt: TGCGCCAGCTCAAGGGCCAAGGACACTGAAGCTTTCTTT